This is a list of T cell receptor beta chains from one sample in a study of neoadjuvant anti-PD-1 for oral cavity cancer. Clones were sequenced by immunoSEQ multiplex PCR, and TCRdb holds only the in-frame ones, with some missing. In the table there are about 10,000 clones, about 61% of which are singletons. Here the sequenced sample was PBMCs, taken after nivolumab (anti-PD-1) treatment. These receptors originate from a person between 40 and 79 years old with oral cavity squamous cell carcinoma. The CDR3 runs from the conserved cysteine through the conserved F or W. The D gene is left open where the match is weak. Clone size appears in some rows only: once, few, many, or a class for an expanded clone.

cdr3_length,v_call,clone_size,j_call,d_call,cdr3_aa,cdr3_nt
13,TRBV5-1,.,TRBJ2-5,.,CASSLPGQETQYF,TGCGCCAGCAGCTTGCCGGGTCAAGAGACCCAGTACTTC
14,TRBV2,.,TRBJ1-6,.,CARSRDPKDSPLHF,TGTGCCAGAAGCCGGGACCCGAAGGATTCACCCCTCCACTTT
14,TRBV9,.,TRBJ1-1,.,CASSVQGTNTEAFF,TGTGCCAGCAGCGTACAGGGAACGAACACTGAAGCTTTCTTT
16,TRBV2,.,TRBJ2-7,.,CASRKKEETLQREQYF,TGTGCCAGCAGGAAGAAGGAGGAAACCCTTCAACGCGAGCAGTACTTC
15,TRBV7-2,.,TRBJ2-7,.,CASSLGDVRSYEQYF,TGTGCCAGCAGCTTAGGGGATGTACGATCCTACGAGCAGTACTTC
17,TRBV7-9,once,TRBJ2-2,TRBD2,CASSFGLAGGETGELFF,TGTGCCAGCAGCTTCGGTCTAGCGGGAGGGGAGACCGGGGAGCTGTTTTTT
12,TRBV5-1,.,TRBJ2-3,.,CASSPDEGPQYF,TGCGCCAGCAGCCCCGACGAGGGTCCGCAGTATTTT
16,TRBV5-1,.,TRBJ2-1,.,CASSPPGLDSYNEQFF,TGCGCCAGCAGCCCTCCGGGACTGGATTCCTACAATGAGCAGTTCTTC
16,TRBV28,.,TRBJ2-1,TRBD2,CASSSGLARILDEQFF,TGTGCCAGCAGTTCGGGACTAGCTCGCATATTGGATGAGCAGTTCTTC
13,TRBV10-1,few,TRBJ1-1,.,CASSVWTGTEAFF,TGCGCCAGCAGTGTGTGGACTGGCACTGAAGCTTTCTTT
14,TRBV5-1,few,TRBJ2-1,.,CASSSGLSYNEQFF,TGCGCCAGCAGTTCGGGACTTTCCTACAATGAGCAGTTCTTC
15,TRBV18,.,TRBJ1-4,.,CASSPSGGTNEKLFF,TGTGCCAGCTCCCCTAGTGGGGGGACTAATGAAAAACTGTTTTTT
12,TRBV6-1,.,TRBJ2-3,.,CASSERGDTQYF,TGTGCCAGCAGTGAACGGGGGGATACGCAGTATTTT
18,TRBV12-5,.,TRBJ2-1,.,CASGLVALKTPQAPAQFF,TGTGCTAGTGGTTTGGTCGCGCTGAAAACACCCCAGGCTCCCGCGCAGTTCTTC
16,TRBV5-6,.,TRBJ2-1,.,CASSTYDSLTYNEQFF,TGTGCCAGCAGCACATATGACAGCTTAACCTACAATGAGCAGTTCTTC
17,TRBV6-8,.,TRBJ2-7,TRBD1,CASSYSQGTGGSNEQYF,TGTGCCAGCAGCTATAGTCAGGGGACAGGGGGCTCCAACGAGCAGTACTTC
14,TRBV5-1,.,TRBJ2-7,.,CASAIHRGVGEQYF,TGCGCCAGCGCTATACACCGGGGCGTTGGCGAGCAGTACTTC
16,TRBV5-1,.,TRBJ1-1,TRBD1,CASSSTGGNVRGEAFF,TGCGCCAGCAGCTCTACAGGGGGGAACGTGAGGGGTGAAGCTTTCTTT
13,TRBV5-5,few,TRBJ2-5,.,CASSLGRIETQYF,TGTGCCAGCAGCTTAGGCAGGATCGAGACCCAGTACTTC
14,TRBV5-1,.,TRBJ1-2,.,CASTFYQGSKYYTF,TGCGCCAGCACCTTTTACCAAGGGAGTAAATACTACACCTTC
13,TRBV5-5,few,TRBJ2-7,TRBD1,CASSLTGVGEQYF,TGTGCCAGCAGCTTGACAGGGGTTGGGGAGCAGTACTTC
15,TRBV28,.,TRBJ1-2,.,CASSSSGTVNYGYTF,TGTGCCAGCAGTTCATCCGGGACGGTAAACTATGGCTACACCTTC
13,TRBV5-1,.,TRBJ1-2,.,CASSLEGHYGYTF,TGCGCCAGCAGCTTGGAGGGACACTATGGCTACACCTTC
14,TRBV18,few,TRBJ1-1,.,CASSPKGGSTEAFF,TGTGCCAGCTCACCAAAAGGGGGAAGTACTGAAGCTTTCTTT
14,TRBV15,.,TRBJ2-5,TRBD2,CATNSPGWGGTQYF,TGTGCCACCAACTCACCCGGGTGGGGGGGGACCCAGTACTTC
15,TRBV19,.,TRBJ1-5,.,CASRVQGGADQPQHF,TGTGCCAGTAGGGTTCAAGGGGGTGCGGATCAGCCCCAGCATTTT
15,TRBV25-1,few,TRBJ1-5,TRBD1,CASRGGTASNQPQHF,TGTGCCAGCAGGGGGGGGACAGCTAGCAATCAGCCCCAGCATTTT
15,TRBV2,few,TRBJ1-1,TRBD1,CASRITGGRDTEAFF,TGTGCCAGCAGGATTACAGGGGGCCGGGACACTGAAGCTTTCTTT
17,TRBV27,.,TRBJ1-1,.,CASSLSKWSAKYTEAFF,TGTGCCAGCAGTTTATCGAAGTGGAGTGCCAAATACACTGAAGCTTTCTTT
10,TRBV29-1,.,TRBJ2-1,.,CSIGGNEQFF,TGCAGCATCGGGGGAAATGAGCAGTTCTTC